This is a list of T cell receptor beta chains from one sample in a study of monozygotic twins with inflammatory bowel disease. From the 5' RACE reads, TCRdb lists one entry per CDR3 protein and no DNA. The sample spans some 170,000 distinct CDR3 sequences; the ten largest clones claim 2.8%. What was sequenced was blood. The receptors derive from a human donor with ulcerative colitis or Crohn's disease, or a healthy co-twin of an affected twin (not recorded which). CDR3s include the opening cysteine and the closing phenylalanine or tryptophan.

j_call,v_call,cdr3_aa
TRBJ1-4,TRBV25-1,CASSSRDRADEKLFF
TRBJ2-7,TRBV20-1,CSARSPTAYEQYF
TRBJ1-5,TRBV20-1,CSANPRTGALSAQPQHF
TRBJ2-3,TRBV7-2,CASSFSGRGTDTQYF
TRBJ1-2,TRBV24-1,CATSDATQGLHYGYTF
TRBJ2-2,TRBV4-2,CASSQLSGPSGELFF
TRBJ1-2,TRBV10-3,CAIGTGDGYTF
TRBJ2-5,TRBV12-5,CASGFTLPGLPAETQYF
TRBJ2-1,TRBV11-2,CASSSEAPGTGGYNEQFF
TRBJ2-1,TRBV20-1,CSARAGRNSYNEQFF
TRBJ2-1,TRBV20-1,CSARAYEGQGRYNEQFF
TRBJ2-5,TRBV6-2/TRBV6-3,CASSHRTGGGETQYF
TRBJ2-5,TRBV18,CASSVQGRQETQYF
TRBJ1-5,TRBV3-1,CASSPEGANGQPQHF
TRBJ2-1,TRBV27,CASSPTSGADNEQFF
TRBJ2-1,TRBV12-3/TRBV12-4,CASSLVGGMYNEQFF
TRBJ2-1,TRBV7-3,CASKRDGGSYNEQFF
TRBJ2-1,TRBV4-2,CASSQDFFGQGPTNEQFF
TRBJ2-1,TRBV11-2,CASSLVLAGWDEQFF
TRBJ2-1,TRBV29-1,CSVERGNNEQFF
TRBJ2-1,TRBV7-6,CASSSSEVSYNEQFF
TRBJ2-5,TRBV15,CATSRELRETQYF